Following are 11 T cell receptor beta chains from one sample sequenced in a study of shared clonotypes between healthy human individuals. Generated by immunoSEQ multiplex PCR, the TCRdb table keeps only in-frame clones and is missing some. The data show roughly 2.4 million clones, with around 95% seen just once and approximately 0.13% held by the top ten. Specimen: naive CD4+ T cells sorted from blood. Subset here: CD45RA+ positively selected. The origin of the receptors is a man younger than 35 in good health.

The rearrangement uses TRBV28 and TRBJ2-3; D not certain. V was shortened by 5 bases and J by 0 bases, with 6 bases between the two germline ends. The CDR3 runs 13 residues. Per the germline V gene, CDR1 is MDHEN and CDR2 is SYDVKM. The CDR3 region is CASSRRSTDTQYF. The CDR3 DNA reads TGTGCCAGCAGTCGGCGCAGCACAGATACGCAGTATTTT.

With regard to this clone: This sample includes further DNA sequences coding for the same CDR3. CDR3 residues: CAISGTEDYGYTF. The CDR3 coding sequence is TGTGCCATCAGTGGGACAGAAGATTATGGCTACACCTTC. The genes are TRBV10-3 and TRBJ1-2; perhaps TRBD1 as D (6 bases). The V gene lost 4 bases and the J gene lost 5 bases, with 11 bases spanning the gap. This CDR3 is built from 13 residues. The germline V gene encodes CDR1 ENHRY and CDR2 SYGVKD.

The chain carries TRBV30 and TRBJ2-3; D unclear. The germline V gene encodes CDR1 GTSNPN and CDR2 SVGIG (reference sequence). CDR3 length equals 13 residues. Trimming pared 2 bases from V and 6 bases from J, leaving 12 bases between. This CDR3 is CAWSFGPADTQYF. In DNA, the CDR3 is TGTGCCTGGAGTTTTGGCCCGGCGGATACGCAGTATTTT.

Comment on this clone: Other DNA sequences in the sample encode the same CDR3. The chain recombines TRBV2 with TRBJ2-1; D unclear. V was trimmed by 3 bases and J by 4 bases, leaving 7 bases between them. The CDR3 length is 13 residues. Germline V CDR1 and CDR2: SNHLY, FYNNEI. In DNA, the CDR3 is TGTGCCAGCAGTGATAACAGTTACAATGAGCAGTTCTTC. Translating gives CASSDNSYNEQFF.

About this clone itself: The same CDR3 arises from other DNA sequences in this sample as well. The chain employs TRBV4-1 and TRBJ2-2; possible D gene TRBD1, 6 bases. This CDR3 has 15 amino acids. With 2 bases removed from V and 5 bases from J, the gap between germline ends came to 12 bases. Germline CDR1 MGHRA, CDR2 YSYEKL. This CDR3 reads CASSQPRTGTGELFF. The CDR3, as DNA: TGCGCCAGCAGCCAACCGAGAACAGGGACCGGGGAGCTGTTTTTT.

This CDR3 is CASSPMAAGLGNTIYF. The CDR3 nucleotides are TGTGCCAGCTCACCAATGGCCGCTGGGCTTGGAAACACCATATATTTT. The genes are TRBV18 and TRBJ1-3; no clear D gene. CDR3 length: 16 residues. CDR1 is KGHSH and CDR2 is LQKENI in the germline V gene. Trimming removed 2 bases at V and 3 bases at J, with 14 bases between.

This sequence joins TRBV21-1 and TRBJ1-2. TRBV21-1 is deemed a pseudogene. CDR3 size: 16 residues. The CDR3 bases are TGTGCCAGCAGCAATCGAAGAAGGGTTGGCGGTAGAGGCTACACCTTC. Translated, it gives CASSNRRRVGGRGYTF.

This clone showed up just once. The V gene is TRBV7-9, the J gene TRBJ1-2; TRBD1 agrees at 8 bases. CDR3 length: 14 residues. Germline CDR1 and CDR2: SEHNR and FQNEAQ (reference sequence). The ends lost 6 bases at V and 7 bases at J; junction bases unmatched: 10. CDR3 protein: CASSPAGGMSGYTF. DNA for the CDR3: TGTGCCAGCAGTCCCGCAGGGGGCATGAGTGGCTACACCTTC.

This chain links TRBV9 with TRBJ2-1; 7 nucleotides align to TRBD2. J gave up 2 bases and V 0 bases, and 2 bases lay outside the gene matches. This CDR3 region has 15 residues. Germline-derived CDR1 and CDR2 are SGDLS and YYNGEE. DNA of the CDR3: TGTGCCAGCAGCGTAGGCGGGAGCACCTACAATGAGCAGTTCTTC. Translating gives CASSVGGSTYNEQFF.

Concerning this clone: In the same sample, other DNA sequences code for this CDR3. The chain joins TRBV30 to TRBJ1-1; 7 bases fit TRBD1. The CDR3 consists of 14 residues. Germline CDR1 GTSNPN, CDR2 SVGIG (reference sequence). V lost 1 base and J lost 2; bases outside the gene matches: 4. The CDR3 sequence is CAWSAGTVNTEAFF. As DNA, the CDR3 is TGTGCCTGGAGTGCCGGGACAGTCAACACTGAAGCTTTCTTT.

This clone showed up just once. This chain connects TRBV7-9 to TRBJ1-4; no clear D gene. This CDR3 spans 14 amino acids. The V gene lost 5 bases and the J gene lost 4 bases, with 11 bases spanning the gap. Germline-derived CDR1 and CDR2 are SEHNR and FQNEAQ (reference sequence). CDR3 coding DNA: TGTGCCAGCAGCCCACTCGACGGTAATGAAAAACTGTTTTTT. Amino acid sequence: CASSPLDGNEKLFF. Full variable domain (missing parts from reference TRBV7-9 and TRBJ1-4): DTGVSQNPRHKITKRGQNVTFRCDPISEHNRLYWYRQTLGQGPEFLTYFQNEAQLEKSRLLSDRFSAERPKGSFSTLEIQRTEQGDSAMYLCASSPLDGNEKLFFGSGTQLSVL.